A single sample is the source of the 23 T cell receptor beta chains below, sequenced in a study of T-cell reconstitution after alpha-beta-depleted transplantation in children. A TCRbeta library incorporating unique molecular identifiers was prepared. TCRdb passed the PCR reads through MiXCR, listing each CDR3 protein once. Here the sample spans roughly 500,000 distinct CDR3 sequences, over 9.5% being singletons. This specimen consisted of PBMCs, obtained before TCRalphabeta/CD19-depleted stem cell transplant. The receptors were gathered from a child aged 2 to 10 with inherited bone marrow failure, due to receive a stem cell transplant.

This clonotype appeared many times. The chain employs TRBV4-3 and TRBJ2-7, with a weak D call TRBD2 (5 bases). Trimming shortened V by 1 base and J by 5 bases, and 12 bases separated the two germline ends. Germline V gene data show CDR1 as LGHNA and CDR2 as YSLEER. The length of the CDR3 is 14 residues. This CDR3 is CASSQVVGDDEQYF. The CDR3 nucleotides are TGCGCCAGCAGCCAAGTGGTGGGAGACGACGAGCAGTACTTC.

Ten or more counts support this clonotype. The CDR3 spells CSARARQGANTEAFF. The CDR3 DNA sequence: TGCAGTGCTAGAGCCCGACAGGGGGCGAACACTGAAGCTTTCTTT. This chain links TRBV20-1 with TRBJ1-1, with TRBD1 identical over 10 bases. V gave up 1 base and J gave up 1 base; unmatched junction bases: 3. There are 15 residues in the CDR3. Germline V gene lookup returns CDR1 DFQATT and CDR2 SNEGSKA (reference sequence).

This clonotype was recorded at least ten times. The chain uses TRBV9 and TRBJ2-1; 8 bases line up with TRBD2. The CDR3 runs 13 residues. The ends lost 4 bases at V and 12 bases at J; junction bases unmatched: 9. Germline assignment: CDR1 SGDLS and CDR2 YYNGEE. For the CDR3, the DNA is TGTGCCAGCAGCCCAGACGCCGGGGGGGCGCAGTTCTTC. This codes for CASSPDAGGAQFF. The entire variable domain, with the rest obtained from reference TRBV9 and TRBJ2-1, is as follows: DSGVTQTPKHLITATGQRVTLRCSPRSGDLSVYWYQQSLDQGLQFLIQYYNGEERAKGNILERFSAQQFPDLHSELNLSSLELGDSALYFCASSPDAGGAQFFGPGTRLTVL.

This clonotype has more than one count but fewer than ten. CDR3 amino acids: CSVEYGGGDNEQFF. In DNA, the CDR3 is TGCAGCGTTGAGTACGGTGGAGGGGACAATGAGCAGTTCTTC. This chain uses TRBV29-1 with TRBJ2-1; the D gene is possibly TRBD2 (6 bases). From germline, CDR1 is SQVTM and CDR2 ANQGSEA. The CDR3 has 14 amino acids. Trimming shortened V by 3 bases and J by 5 bases, and 14 bases separated the two germline ends.

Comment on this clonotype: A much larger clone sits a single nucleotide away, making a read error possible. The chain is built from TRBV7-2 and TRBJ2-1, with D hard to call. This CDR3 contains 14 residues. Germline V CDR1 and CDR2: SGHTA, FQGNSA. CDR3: CASSFEVAGNQQFF. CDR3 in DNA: TGTGCCAGCAGCTTCGAGGTGGCTGGCAATCAGCAGTTCTTC.

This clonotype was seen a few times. The chain's CDR3 is CASSSTIETQYF. DNA of the CDR3: TGTGCCAGCAGTTCCACCATAGAGACCCAGTACTTC. The genes are TRBV7-2 and TRBJ2-5, with D hard to call. V gave up 6 bases and J gave up 4 bases, with 9 bases separating them. CDR1 and CDR2 (germline): SGHTA, FQGNSA. The CDR3 runs 12 residues.

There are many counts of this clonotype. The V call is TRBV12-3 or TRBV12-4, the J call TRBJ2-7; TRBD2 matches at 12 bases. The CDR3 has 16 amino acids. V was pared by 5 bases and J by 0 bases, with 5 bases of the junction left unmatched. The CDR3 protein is CASSPTGLAGSYEQYF. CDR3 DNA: TGTGCCAGCAGTCCAACGGGACTAGCGGGCTCCTACGAGCAGTACTTC.

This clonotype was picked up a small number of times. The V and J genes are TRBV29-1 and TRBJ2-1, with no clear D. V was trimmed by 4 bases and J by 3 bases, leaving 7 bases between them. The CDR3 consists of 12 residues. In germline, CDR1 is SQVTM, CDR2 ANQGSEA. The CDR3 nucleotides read TGCAGCGTTGTATTGAACTACAATGAGCAGTTCTTC. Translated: CSVVLNYNEQFF.

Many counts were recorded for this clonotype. In nucleotides, the CDR3 is TGTGCCAGCAGTCATAGCGGGGGAAGGGGAATAAGCAATCAGCCCCAGCATTTT. This encodes CASSHSGGRGISNQPQHF. The chain employs TRBV19 and TRBJ1-5; D might be TRBD1 (5 bases). The CDR3 spans 18 residues. The V gene lost 9 bases and the J gene lost 1 base, with 25 bases spanning the gap. Germline V CDR1 and CDR2: LNHDA, SQIVND (reference sequence).

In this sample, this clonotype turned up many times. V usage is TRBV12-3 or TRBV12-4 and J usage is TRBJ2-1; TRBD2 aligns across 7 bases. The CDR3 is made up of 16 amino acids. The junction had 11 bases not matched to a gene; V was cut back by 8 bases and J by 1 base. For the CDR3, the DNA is TGTGCCAGCGTCCGGGGGGAGGGCCGTTCCTACAATGAGCAGTTCTTC. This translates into CASVRGEGRSYNEQFF.

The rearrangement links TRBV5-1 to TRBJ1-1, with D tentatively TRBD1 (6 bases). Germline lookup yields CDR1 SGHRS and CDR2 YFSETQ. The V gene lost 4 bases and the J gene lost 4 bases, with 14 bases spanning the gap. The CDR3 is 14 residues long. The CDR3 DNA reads TGCGCCAGCAGCCAAAAGGGGGTTGCCACTGAAGCTTTCTTT. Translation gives CASSQKGVATEAFF.

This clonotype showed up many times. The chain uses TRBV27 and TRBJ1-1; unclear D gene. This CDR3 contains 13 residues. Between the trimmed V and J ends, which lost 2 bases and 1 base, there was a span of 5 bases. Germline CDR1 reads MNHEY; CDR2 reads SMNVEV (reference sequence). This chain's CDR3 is CASSLLGNTEAFF. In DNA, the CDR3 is TGTGCCAGCAGTTTACTAGGGAACACTGAAGCTTTCTTT.

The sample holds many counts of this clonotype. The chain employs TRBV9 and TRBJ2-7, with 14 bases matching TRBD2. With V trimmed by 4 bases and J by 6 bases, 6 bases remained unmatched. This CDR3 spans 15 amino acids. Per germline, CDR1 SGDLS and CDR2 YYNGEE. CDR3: CASSLGTSGGREQYF. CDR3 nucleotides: TGTGCCAGCAGCTTGGGGACTAGCGGGGGCCGCGAGCAGTACTTC.

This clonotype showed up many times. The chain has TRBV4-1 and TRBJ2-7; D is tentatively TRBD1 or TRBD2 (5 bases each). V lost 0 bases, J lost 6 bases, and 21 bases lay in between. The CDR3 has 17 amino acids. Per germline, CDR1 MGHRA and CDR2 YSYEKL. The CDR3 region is CASSQDLVRTRRGEQYF. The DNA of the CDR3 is TGCGCCAGCAGCCAAGATCTGGTTAGGACACGTCGGGGCGAGCAGTACTTC.

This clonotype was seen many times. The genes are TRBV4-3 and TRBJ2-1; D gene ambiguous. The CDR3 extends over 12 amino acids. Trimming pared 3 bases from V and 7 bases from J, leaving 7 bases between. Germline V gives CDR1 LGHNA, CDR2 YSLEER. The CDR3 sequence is CASSQRGNEQFF. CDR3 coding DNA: TGCGCCAGCAGCCAGCGTGGAAATGAGCAGTTCTTC.

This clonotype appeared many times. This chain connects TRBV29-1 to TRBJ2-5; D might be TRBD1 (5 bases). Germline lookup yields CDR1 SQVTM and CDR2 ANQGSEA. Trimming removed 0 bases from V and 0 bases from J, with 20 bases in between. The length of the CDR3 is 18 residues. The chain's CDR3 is CSVEDGGRTSWYQETQYF. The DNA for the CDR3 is TGCAGCGTTGAAGATGGCGGTCGGACATCTTGGTACCAAGAGACCCAGTACTTC.

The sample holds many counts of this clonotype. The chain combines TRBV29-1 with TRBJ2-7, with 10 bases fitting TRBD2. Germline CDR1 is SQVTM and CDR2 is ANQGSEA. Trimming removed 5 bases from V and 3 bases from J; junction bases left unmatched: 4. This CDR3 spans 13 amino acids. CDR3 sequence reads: CSVRTSGFYEQYF. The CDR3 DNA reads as TGCAGCGTTAGGACTAGCGGATTCTACGAGCAGTACTTC.

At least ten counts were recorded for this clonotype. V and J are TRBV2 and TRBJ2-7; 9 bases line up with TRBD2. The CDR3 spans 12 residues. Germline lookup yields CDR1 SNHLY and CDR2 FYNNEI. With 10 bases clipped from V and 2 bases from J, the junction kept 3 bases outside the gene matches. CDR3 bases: TGTGCCACCGGACTAGCGACCTACGAGCAGTACTTC. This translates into CATGLATYEQYF.

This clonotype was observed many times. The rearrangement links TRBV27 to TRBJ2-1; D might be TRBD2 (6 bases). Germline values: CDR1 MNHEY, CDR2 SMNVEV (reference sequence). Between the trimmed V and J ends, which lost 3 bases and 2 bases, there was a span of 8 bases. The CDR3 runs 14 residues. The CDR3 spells CASSFAGTYNEQFF. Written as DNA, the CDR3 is TGTGCCAGCAGTTTCGCGGGGACCTACAATGAGCAGTTCTTC.

The CDR3 reads CATSRVSGDFNEQFF. The DNA for the CDR3 is TGTGCCACCAGCAGAGTGAGCGGGGACTTCAATGAGCAGTTCTTC. This chain uses TRBV15 with TRBJ2-1; 7 nucleotides line up with TRBD2. The trim removed 1 base at V and 6 bases at J, leaving 6 bases unmatched. The CDR3 has 15 residues. Germline-derived CDR1 and CDR2 are LNHNV and YYDKDF (reference sequence).

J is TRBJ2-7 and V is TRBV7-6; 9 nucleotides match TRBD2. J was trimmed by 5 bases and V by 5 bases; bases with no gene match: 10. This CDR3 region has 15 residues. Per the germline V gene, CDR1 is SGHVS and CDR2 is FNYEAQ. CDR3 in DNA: TGTGCCAGCAGCAGACTGGCGGGAGGGTTCCACGAGCAGTACTTC. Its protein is CASSRLAGGFHEQYF.

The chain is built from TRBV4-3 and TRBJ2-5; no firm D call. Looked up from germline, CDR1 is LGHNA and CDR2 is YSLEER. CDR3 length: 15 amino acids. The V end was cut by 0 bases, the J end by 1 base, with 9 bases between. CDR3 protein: CASSQDPWGQETQYF. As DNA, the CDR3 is TGCGCCAGCAGCCAAGACCCTTGGGGCCAAGAGACCCAGTACTTC.

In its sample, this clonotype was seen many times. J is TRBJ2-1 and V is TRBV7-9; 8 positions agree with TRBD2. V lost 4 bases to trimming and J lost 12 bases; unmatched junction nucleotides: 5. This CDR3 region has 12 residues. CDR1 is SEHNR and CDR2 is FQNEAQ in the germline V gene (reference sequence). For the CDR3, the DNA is TGTGCCAGCAGCTCGGGACTAGTGTGGCAGTTCTTC. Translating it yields CASSSGLVWQFF.